This T cell receptor (beta chain) was documented in a study of T cell responses to AZD1222 COVID-19 vaccine. Overall study results and limits: Most donors were white British and more were female, and clonal diversity was possibly underestimated.

Sequenced by immunoSEQ multiplex PCR; TCRdb stores in-frame clones only, minus some. Of around 26,000 clones detected, roughly 85% appear once; the ten largest clones hold less than 3.5%. Regarding this clone: Its cognate antigen is unknown.

The material was peripheral blood, obtained 28 days after the second AZD1222 dose. This TCR was sampled from an adult who received the AZD1222 COVID-19 vaccine.

In DNA, the CDR3 is TGTGCCAGCAGCCTTCCGGGACAGGTGTACGAGCAGTACTTC. Its protein product is CASSLPGQVYEQYF. The V and J genes are TRBV5-4 and TRBJ2-7; 8 bases align to TRBD1. In germline, CDR1 is SGHNT, CDR2 YYREEE (reference sequence). The CDR3 totals 14 residues. J was trimmed by 4 bases and V by 4 bases; bases with no gene match: 7.